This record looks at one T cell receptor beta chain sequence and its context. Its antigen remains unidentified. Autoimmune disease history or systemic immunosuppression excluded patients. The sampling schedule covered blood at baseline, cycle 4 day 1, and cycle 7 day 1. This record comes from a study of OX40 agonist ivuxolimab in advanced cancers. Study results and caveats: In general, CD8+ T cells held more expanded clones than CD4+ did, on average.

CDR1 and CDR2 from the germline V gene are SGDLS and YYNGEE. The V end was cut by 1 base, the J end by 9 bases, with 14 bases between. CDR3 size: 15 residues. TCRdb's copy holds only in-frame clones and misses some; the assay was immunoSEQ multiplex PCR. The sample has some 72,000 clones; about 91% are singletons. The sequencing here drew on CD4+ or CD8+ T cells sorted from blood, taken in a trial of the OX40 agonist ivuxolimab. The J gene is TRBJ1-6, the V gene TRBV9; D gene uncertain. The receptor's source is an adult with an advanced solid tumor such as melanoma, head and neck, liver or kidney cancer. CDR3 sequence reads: CASSVLGGWGSPLHF. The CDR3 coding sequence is TGTGCCAGCAGCGTACTAGGCGGTTGGGGTTCACCCCTCCACTTT.